This T cell receptor (beta chain) derives from a study of shared clonotypes between healthy human individuals. Study-level points and caveats: Around 5% was the fraction of naive CD4 clonotypes found shared across a handful of donors.

Nashville, Tennessee was home to all donors, each a Caucasian adult. The CDR3 spans 15 residues. Germline V CDR1 and CDR2: MGHRA, YSYEKL. Trimming stripped 1 base from V and 6 bases from J, with 14 bases between. The table came from immunoSEQ multiplex PCR; TCRdb's copy has only in-frame clones and leaves some out. The sample includes about 1 million clones, under 80% of them seen just once. This clone was seen a few times. The antigen remains unidentified. Sequenced input: memory CD4+ T cells sorted from blood. Subset meaning: CD45RA-negative fraction. J is TRBJ2-3 and V is TRBV4-1; perhaps TRBD2 as D (5 bases). The source of this sequence is a man aged 18-30 years in good health. The DNA for the CDR3 is TGCGCCAGCAGCCAAGCTCAGACCCCGGGGGATACGCAGTATTTT. Translating gives CASSQAQTPGDTQYF.